This entry features one T cell receptor (beta chain) sequence. Its antigen is unidentified. This sample is drawn from a study of cytomegalovirus exposure and HLA in healthy donors. The PCR had 60 Vbeta and 13 Jbeta primers. The data were produced by immunoSEQ multiplex PCR, yet TCRdb's version contains in-frame clones alone and is incomplete. The repertoire holds more than 80,000 clones, with 75% as singletons. This CDR3 has 19 residues. Germline V gives CDR1 SEHNR, CDR2 FQNEAQ (reference sequence). Trimming removed 3 bases from V and 8 bases from J; junction bases left unmatched: 19. General observations from the study: Listed as cytomegalovirus-associated were 150 to 200 TCR beta chains.

Sequencing used PBMCs. This clonotype originated in a middle-aged man in good health and CMV-seronegative. The gene calls are TRBV7-9 and TRBJ1-4; the match to TRBD1 covers 9 bases. CDR3 DNA: TGTGCCAGCAGCTTGGGATCCGGGACAGGGAGACGGGGGCGAGAAAAACTGTTTTTT. Translating gives CASSLGSGTGRRGREKLFF.